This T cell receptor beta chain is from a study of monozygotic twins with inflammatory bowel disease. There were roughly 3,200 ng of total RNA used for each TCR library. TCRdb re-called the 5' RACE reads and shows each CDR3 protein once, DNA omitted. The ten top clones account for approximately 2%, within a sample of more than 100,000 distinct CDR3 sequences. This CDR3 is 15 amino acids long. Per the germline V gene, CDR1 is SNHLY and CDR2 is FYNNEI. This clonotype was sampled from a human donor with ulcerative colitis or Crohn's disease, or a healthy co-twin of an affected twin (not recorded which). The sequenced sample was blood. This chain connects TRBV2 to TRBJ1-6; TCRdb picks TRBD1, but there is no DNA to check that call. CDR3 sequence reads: CASSESTGRNSPLHF.